This T cell receptor beta chain was recorded in a study of blood T cell repertoires in COVID-19 (dated by TCRdb to 2018 to 2021). In the study overall: Collaborator samples came from the United States, Italy and Spain and covered acute and convalescent phases of COVID-19. A de-identified subject ID, COVID-19 status, age in years and sex were almost always included in the sample metadata. Samples were obtained from the ongoing ImmuneRACE study (first 160 participants) and from 1,254 subjects provided by 6 global collaborators. Subjects who had been exposed to COVID-19, were actively infected with it, or had recovered from it provided the deeply sampled blood TCRbeta repertoires that made up the dataset. The material from the prospective study consisted of cDNA or gDNA derived from T cells, B-cell-depleted T cells, or PBMCs. Where available, HLA class I and class II types were taken from metadata supplied by the sample provider and were not determined by assay-based typing. A freely available public database, intended as a resource for researchers studying the immune response to SARS-CoV-2, is where the repertoires were released. Points the paper makes about the study in general: The quantity of clinical and demographic metadata differed by source and by participant and was supplied without curation.

Each collaborating institution followed its own protocols to collect whole blood in K2EDTA tubes. For TCRbeta analysis, collaborators shipped samples as frozen whole blood, isolated PBMCs, or DNA extracted from either of those sample types. Comments on this clone: Its target antigen remains unknown. The sample holds no much larger clone one base away, and base qualities are not on file.

TCRbeta CDR3 regions were amplified from genomic DNA using the immunoSEQ Assay, a bias-controlled multiplex PCR. In the authors' own workflow: Nucleated cell counts per sample were estimated from amplification of reference gene primers within the assay. To quantify the absolute abundance of each unique TCRbeta CDR3 rearrangement, sequence reads were collapsed and filtered. For each sample, productive Simpson clonality was calculated as the square root of Simpson's diversity index across productive rearrangements. Entries here come from immuneACCESS through TCRdb and include only in-frame sequences with V and J called. Some clones fail to appear in such tables; in the studies checked, an unresolved V gene covers under half of the shortfall, and the cause of the remainder is unknown. V, J and clone size were drawn from that table, and D and trimming were deduced from the DNA. The sample table contains 95,000 to 110,000 clones; only one count was recorded for about 88% of them. The biggest ten clones account for approximately 5.1% of the sample.

The germline V gene encodes CDR1 SNHLY and CDR2 FYNNEI. Relative to germline, V is 7 bases shorter and J is 8 bases shorter, with 11 bases between their ends. Its CDR3 holds 11 amino acids, cysteine through phenylalanine. Here the CDR3 DNA is all that survives: 33 bases in frame from base 1. The chain is made from TRBV2 and TRBJ1-2, with the D gene too uncertain to name. The specimen was peripheral blood. The receptor comes from a human donor in a cohort sampled during active COVID-19. CDR3 reads: CASTMESGYTF. The nucleotide sequence is given as TGTGCCAGCACTATGGAGTCCGGCTACACCTTC.